Within the sample, the clone carrying this TCR beta chain is medium-sized (0.01 to 0.1%). CDR1 LNHDA and CDR2 SQIVND come from the germline V gene (reference sequence). This CDR3 has 15 residues. V lost 3 bases to trimming and J lost 2 bases, with 11 bases between them. The sample belongs to a study of OX40 agonist ivuxolimab in advanced cancers. The assay was immunoSEQ multiplex PCR, and TCRdb's table has in-frame clones only and misses some. Here the sample spans some 48,000 clones, around 80% being singletons. The source is an adult with an advanced solid tumor such as melanoma, head and neck, liver or kidney cancer. Material: CD4+ or CD8+ T cells sorted from blood, obtained in a trial of the OX40 agonist ivuxolimab. The V call is TRBV19, the J call TRBJ2-1; D is perhaps TRBD1 (7 bases). As DNA, the CDR3 is TGTGCCAGTAGTATTCAGGGGGGACCCTACAATGAGCAGTTCTTC. It codes for CASSIQGGPYNEQFF. Drawing the rest from reference TRBV19 and TRBJ2-1, the complete variable domain is DGGITQSPKYLFRKEGQNVTLSCEQNLNHDAMYWYRQDPGQGLRLIYYSQIVNDFQKGDIAEGYSVSREKKESFPLTVTSAQKNPTAFYLCASSIQGGPYNEQFFGPGTRLTVL.